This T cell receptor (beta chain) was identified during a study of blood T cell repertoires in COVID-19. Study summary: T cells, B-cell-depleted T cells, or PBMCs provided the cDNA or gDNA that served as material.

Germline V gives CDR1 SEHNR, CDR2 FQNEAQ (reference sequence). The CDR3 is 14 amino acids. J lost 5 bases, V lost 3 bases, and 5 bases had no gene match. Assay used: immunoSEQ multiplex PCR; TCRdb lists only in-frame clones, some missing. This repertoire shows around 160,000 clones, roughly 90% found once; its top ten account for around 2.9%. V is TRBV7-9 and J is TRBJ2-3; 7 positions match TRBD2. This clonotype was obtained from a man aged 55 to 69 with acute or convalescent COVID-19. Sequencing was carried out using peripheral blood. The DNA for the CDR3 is TGTGCCAGCAGCTTGACGTCGGGGGGAGATACGCAGTATTTT. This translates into CASSLTSGGDTQYF.